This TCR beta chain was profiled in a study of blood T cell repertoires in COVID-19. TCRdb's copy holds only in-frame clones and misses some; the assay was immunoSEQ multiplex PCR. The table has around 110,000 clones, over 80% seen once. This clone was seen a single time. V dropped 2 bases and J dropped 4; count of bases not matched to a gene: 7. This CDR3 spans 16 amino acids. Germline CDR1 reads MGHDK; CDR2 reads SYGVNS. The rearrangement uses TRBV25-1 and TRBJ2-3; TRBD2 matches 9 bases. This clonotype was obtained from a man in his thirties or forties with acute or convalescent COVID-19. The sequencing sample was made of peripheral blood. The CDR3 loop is CASSEAGGRAADTQYF. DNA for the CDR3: TGTGCCAGCAGTGAAGCGGGCGGGAGGGCGGCAGATACGCAGTATTTT.